What follows is one T cell receptor (beta chain) and its context. No cognate antigen has been identified for it. Per-base quality was not reported, and no clone a single base away is much larger than it. TCRbeta CDR3 regions were amplified from genomic DNA by means of the immunoSEQ Assay, a bias-controlled multiplex PCR. As for the original processing: Nucleated cell counts per sample were estimated from amplification of reference gene primers within the assay. To quantify the absolute abundance of each unique TCRbeta CDR3 rearrangement, sequence reads were collapsed and filtered. For each sample, productive Simpson clonality was calculated as the square root of Simpson's diversity index over productive rearrangements. TCRdb took this table from immuneACCESS and kept in-frame rearrangements with V and J called. Such tables lack part of the clones; where checked against another copy, unresolved V genes explain under half of the gap, and the rest is unexplained. V and J calls plus clone size are reproduced from that table; the DNA served to infer D and trimming. The sample table holds 400,000 to 550,000 clones, of which 80% to 90% were seen once. The ten largest clones take up 4.3% of the sample.

This record belongs to a study of blood T cell repertoires in COVID-19 (dated by TCRdb to about 2020). General notes on the study: Samples covering the acute and convalescent phases of COVID-19 were provided by collaborators in the United States, Italy and Spain. The prospective study material was composed of cDNA or gDNA derived from T cells, B-cell-depleted T cells, or PBMCs. Subjects who had been exposed to COVID-19, were actively infected with it, or had recovered from it provided the deeply sampled blood TCRbeta repertoires that made up the dataset. The repertoires were released in a freely available public database meant as a resource for research on the immune response to SARS-CoV-2. The samples were drawn from the first 160 participants of the ongoing ImmuneRACE study and from 1,254 subjects provided by 6 global collaborators. The sample metadata nearly always contained a de-identified subject ID, COVID-19 status, age in years and sex. Where available, HLA class I and class II types were taken from metadata supplied by the sample provider and were not determined by assay-based typing.

CDR1 and CDR2 (SNHLY, FYNNEI) derive from the germline V gene. Relative to germline, V is 7 bases shorter and J is 5 bases shorter, with 12 bases between their ends. The CDR3 covers 13 residues, taking in both the cysteine and the phenylalanine. Kept here is only the CDR3 DNA, which spans 39 bases and is read in frame from base 1. Study-level results and caveats: The amount of clinical and demographic metadata varied by source and participant and was provided uncurated.

Whole blood was collected in K2EDTA tubes by collaborating institutions according to the institutions' own protocols. For TCRbeta analysis, collaborator samples were shipped as frozen whole blood, as isolated PBMCs, or as DNA extracted from either sample type. The source material was peripheral blood. Recombination connected TRBV2 to TRBJ2-1, with TRBD2 perhaps the D gene, on 6 matching bases. This receptor was obtained from a woman aged 25-40 years with acute or convalescent COVID-19. This receptor has the CDR3 CASMWGENNEQFF. DNA sequence: TGTGCCAGCATGTGGGGGGAGAACAATGAGCAGTTCTTC.